Presented here are 27 T cell receptor beta chains from one specimen sequenced in a study of immune evolution from preneoplasia to lung adenocarcinoma. Measured with immunoSEQ multiplex PCR; TCRdb has only the in-frame clones, and not every one. The profile shows approximately 4,900 clones, 88% of them singletons. Sequenced: FFPE atypical adenomatous hyperplasia tissue from the lung. The subset was: atypical adenomatous hyperplasia (AAH), lung preneoplasia. The receptors originated from a person in their 70s with lung adenocarcinoma.

J is TRBJ2-5 and V is TRBV5-1, with 7 positions matching TRBD1. Germline lookup yields CDR1 SGHRS and CDR2 YFSETQ. After removal of 4 bases from V and 1 base from J, the junction contained 4 bases not matched to a gene. This CDR3 has 14 amino acids. CDR3 DNA: TGCGCCAGCAGCATGGGACAGCTCCAAGAGACCCAGTACTTC. Amino acids: CASSMGQLQETQYF.

The chain employs TRBV19 and TRBJ2-7, with D maybe TRBD1 (6 bases). V shed 6 bases and J shed 3 bases, with 15 bases lying between them. Germline V gives CDR1 LNHDA, CDR2 SQIVND (reference sequence). The CDR3 has 14 residues. This chain's CDR3 is CASSPSGHLYEQYF. As DNA, the CDR3 is TGTGCCAGTAGCCCCTCGGGACACCTCTACGAGCAGTACTTC. Filled out from reference TRBV19 and TRBJ2-7, the complete variable domain reads DGGITQSPKYLFRKEGQNVTLSCEQNLNHDAMYWYRQDPGQGLRLIYYSQIVNDFQKGDIAEGYSVSREKKESFPLTVTSAQKNPTAFYLCASSPSGHLYEQYFGPGTRLTVT.

This sequence joins TRBV18 and TRBJ1-1, with 8 bases lining up with TRBD1. CDR3 length: 16 residues. Trimming at V came to 3 bases and at J to 2 bases, leaving 8 bases not matched to a gene. From germline, CDR1 is KGHSH and CDR2 LQKENI. CDR3 sequence: CASSPNRGQVNTEAFF. The CDR3 DNA is TGTGCCAGCTCACCGAACCGGGGACAGGTCAACACTGAAGCTTTCTTT.

For this clone: The identical CDR3 is also encoded by other nucleotide sequences in the sample. V usage is TRBV4-1 and J usage is TRBJ2-1; tentative D call: TRBD2 (7 bases). Between the trimmed V and J ends, which lost 4 bases and 7 bases, there was a span of 14 bases. Germline V CDR1 and CDR2: MGHRA, YSYEKL. This CDR3 region has 14 residues. The CDR3 sequence is CASSLGGPVNEQFF. The CDR3 coding sequence is TGCGCCAGCAGCCTCGGGGGGCCGGTGAATGAGCAGTTCTTC.

V and J are TRBV9 and TRBJ1-2, with D perhaps matching TRBD1 (5 bases). V was pared by 1 base and J by 3 bases, with 16 bases between. Per germline, CDR1 SGDLS and CDR2 YYNGEE. This CDR3 spans 16 amino acids. The CDR3 sequence is CASSVFDEAGHYGYTF. In DNA form, the CDR3 reads TGTGCCAGCAGCGTATTTGATGAGGCAGGGCACTATGGCTACACCTTC.

The rearrangement joins TRBV28 to TRBJ2-6; no clear D gene. Trimming removed 6 bases at V and 0 bases at J, with 12 bases between. The length of the CDR3 is 16 residues. Germline CDR1 and CDR2: MDHEN and SYDVKM. The CDR3, as DNA: TGTGCCAGCAGCAAACGCCAGAGCTCTGGGGCCAACGTCCTGACTTTC. Protein: CASSKRQSSGANVLTF.

This rearrangement joins TRBV6-4 to TRBJ2-1; TRBD2 is a possible D gene (6 bases). V was shortened by 2 bases and J by 10 bases, with 12 bases between the two germline ends. CDR1 is MRHNA, CDR2 SNTAGT, per germline. The CDR3 covers 13 residues. In DNA, the CDR3 is TGTGCCAGCAGTGACGAAAGGAGGGGCGAGCAGTTCTTC. Translation gives CASSDERRGEQFF.

The V call is TRBV29-1, the J call TRBJ1-1; 7 bases map to TRBD1. Germline values: CDR1 SQVTM, CDR2 ANQGSEA. CDR3 length: 16 residues. J gave up 0 bases and V 4 bases, and 11 bases lay outside the gene matches. The CDR3 DNA reads TGCAGCGTTGCCTGGTACTACAGGGGAATGAACACTGAAGCTTTCTTT. This gives the protein CSVAWYYRGMNTEAFF.

The chain employs TRBV27 and TRBJ1-5; 7 nucleotides align to TRBD1. From germline, CDR1 is MNHEY and CDR2 SMNVEV (reference sequence). Trimming removed 4 bases from V and 0 bases from J; junction bases left unmatched: 6. This CDR3 has 16 amino acids. The CDR3 is CASSSLNRGSNQPQHF. The CDR3 DNA sequence: TGTGCCAGCAGTTCCTTGAACAGGGGTAGCAATCAGCCCCAGCATTTT.

The V gene is TRBV7-9, the J gene TRBJ2-3; 10 positions match TRBD1. This CDR3 is built from 13 residues. Per germline, CDR1 SEHNR and CDR2 FQNEAQ (reference sequence). Losses at the gene ends were 7 bases for V and 7 bases for J; bases not matched to a gene: 5. CDR3 region: CASMTGGWNTQYF. For the CDR3, the DNA is TGTGCCAGCATGACAGGGGGCTGGAATACGCAGTATTTT.

V gene TRBV18 combines with J gene TRBJ1-1, with D possibly TRBD1 on 6 matching bases. Looked up from germline, CDR1 is KGHSH and CDR2 is LQKENI. Trimming removed 3 bases at V and 10 bases at J, with 18 bases between. This CDR3 spans 14 amino acids. Here the CDR3 reads CASSPKQGLGAAFF. In nucleotides, the CDR3 is TGTGCCAGCTCACCCAAACAGGGCTTGGGGGCAGCTTTCTTT.

The V and J genes are TRBV7-9 and TRBJ2-3; tentative D call: TRBD2 (6 bases). V lost 4 bases, J lost 2 bases, and 13 bases lay in between. Germline V gene sequence: CDR1 SEHNR, CDR2 FQNEAQ (reference sequence). The CDR3 runs 15 residues. Here the CDR3 DNA reads TGTGCCAGCAGCTGGGGCAGGGAGGTCACAGATACGCAGTATTTT. This sequence encodes CASSWGREVTDTQYF.

This clone showed up just a few times. J is TRBJ2-6 and V is TRBV10-2; the match to TRBD1 covers 7 bases. The ends lost 10 bases at V and 1 base at J; junction bases unmatched: 4. Per germline, CDR1 WSHSY and CDR2 SAAADI. CDR3 length: 14 amino acids. The CDR3 loop reads CATKTGSGANVLTF. CDR3 bases: TGCGCCACCAAGACAGGGTCTGGGGCCAACGTCCTGACTTTC.

V and J are TRBV10-3 and TRBJ1-1, with 7 bases that match TRBD1. Germline CDR1 is ENHRY and CDR2 is SYGVKD. CDR3 size: 14 residues. With 7 bases clipped from V and 0 bases from J, the junction kept 5 bases outside the gene matches. CDR3 nucleotide sequence: TGTGCCATCACCAGGGACAGTATGAACACTGAAGCTTTCTTT. It translates to CAITRDSMNTEAFF.

The V gene is TRBV9, the J gene TRBJ2-6, with D tentatively TRBD2 (6 bases). In germline, CDR1 is SGDLS, CDR2 YYNGEE. V shed 0 bases and J shed 3 bases, with 10 bases lying between them. CDR3 size: 16 residues. CDR3 sequence reads: CASSVAWRVGANVLTF. The CDR3 nucleotides read TGTGCCAGCAGCGTAGCCTGGAGGGTTGGGGCCAACGTCCTGACTTTC.

On this clone: A junction end diverges from the germline sequence, so it may reflect a read error. The chain is built from TRBV28 and TRBJ1-5; perhaps TRBD1 as D (5 bases). The CDR3 runs to 14 residues. Germline CDR1 reads MDHEN; CDR2 reads SYDVKM. The CDR3 region is CASSLAGSNQRQHF. CDR3 in DNA: TGTGCCAGCAGTTTAGCAGGGAGCAATCAGCGCCAGCATTTT. Full variable domain (outside the CDR3, taken from reference TRBV28 and TRBJ1-5): DVKVTQSSRYLVKRTGEKVFLECVQDMDHENMFWYRQDPGLGLRLIYFSYDVKMKEKGDIPEGYSVSREKKERFSLILESASTNQTSMYLCASSLAGSNQRQHFGDGTRLSIL.

The CDR3, as DNA: TGTGCCAGCAGACAAACCGGCGGGGGGCACAATGAGCAGTTCTTC. It yields the protein CASRQTGGGHNEQFF. The gene calls are TRBV7-9 and TRBJ2-1; 8 nucleotides line up with TRBD2. The CDR3 spans 15 residues. Germline V gene data show CDR1 as SEHNR and CDR2 as FQNEAQ (reference sequence). With 6 bases clipped from V and 5 bases from J, the junction kept 9 bases outside the gene matches. Looking up the rest from reference TRBV7-9 and TRBJ2-1 gives the full variable domain: DTGVSQNPRHKITKRGQNVTFRCDPISEHNRLYWYRQTLGQGPEFLTYFQNEAQLEKSRLLSDRFSAERPKGSFSTLEIQRTEQGDSAMYLCASRQTGGGHNEQFFGPGTRLTVL.

The chain links TRBV28 to TRBJ2-7; D remains ambiguous. Germline V gene sequence: CDR1 MDHEN, CDR2 SYDVKM. The CDR3 has 13 amino acids. V lost 5 bases to trimming and J lost 0 bases, with 8 bases between them. The CDR3 nucleotides are TGTGCCAGCAGTCCCCCCCTCTCCTACGAGCAGTACTTC. Its translation: CASSPPLSYEQYF.

For this clone: The junction shows a germline mismatch at one end, possibly a read error. The rearrangement joins TRBV7-7 to TRBJ2-3; D remains ambiguous. This CDR3 is 14 amino acids long. The germline V gene has CDR1 SSHAT and CDR2 FNYEAQ (reference sequence). Here the CDR3 reads CASSTSPSADTQYF. CDR3 bases: TGTGCTAGCAGCACCAGTCCGTCGGCAGATACGCAGTATTTT. The entire variable domain, with the rest obtained from reference TRBV7-7 and TRBJ2-3, is as follows: GAGVSQSPRYKVTKRGQDVTLRCDPISSHATLYWYQQALGQGPEFLTYFNYEAQPDKSGLPSDRFSAERPEGSISTLTIQRTEQRDSAMYRCASSTSPSADTQYFGPGTRLTVL.

The chain has TRBV11-3 and TRBJ2-1, with D unresolved. This CDR3 spans 12 amino acids. V was clipped by 4 bases and J by 9 bases, with 10 bases between them. Germline V gives CDR1 SGHNT, CDR2 YENEEA. The CDR3 DNA reads as TGTGCCAGCAGCTCGGTCTTGAGTGAGCAGTTCTTC. It codes for CASSSVLSEQFF.

The chain is built from TRBV4-1 and TRBJ1-5; D is undetermined. The germline gives CDR1 MGHRA, CDR2 YSYEKL. V was clipped by 0 bases and J by 7 bases, with 10 bases between them. This CDR3 has 14 amino acids. The CDR3 coding sequence is TGCGCCAGCAGCCAAGAAGCTGGCGGACAGCCCCAGCATTTT. Translating gives CASSQEAGGQPQHF.

This chain links TRBV7-9 with TRBJ2-7, with D unresolved. Germline values: CDR1 SEHNR, CDR2 FQNEAQ (reference sequence). V lost 1 base to trimming and J lost 5 bases, with 9 bases between them. CDR3 size: 13 residues. CDR3: CASSLGSINEQYF. The CDR3 nucleotides read TGTGCCAGCAGCTTAGGGTCAATCAACGAGCAGTACTTC.

The chain combines TRBV2 with TRBJ1-1; a possible D gene is TRBD1 (5 bases). Per the germline V gene, CDR1 is SNHLY and CDR2 is FYNNEI. V was clipped by 6 bases and J by 3 bases, with 11 bases between them. The length of the CDR3 is 13 residues. The CDR3 DNA sequence: TGTGCCAGCAGGGTCGGACAACACACTGAAGCTTTCTTT. Translating it yields CASRVGQHTEAFF.

J is TRBJ1-3 and V is TRBV28, with D unclear. The germline gives CDR1 MDHEN, CDR2 SYDVKM. V lost 7 bases to trimming and J lost 8 bases, with 15 bases between them. The CDR3 covers 13 residues. The CDR3 DNA sequence: TGTGCCAGCACGCCCCAGGAGTTTGACACCATATATTTT. This codes for CASTPQEFDTIYF.

The genes are TRBV19 and TRBJ2-5; possibly TRBD2 for D (5 bases). The CDR3 covers 14 residues. V gave up 3 bases and J gave up 4 bases, with 12 bases separating them. Germline V gives CDR1 LNHDA, CDR2 SQIVND (reference sequence). The CDR3 here is CASSIGLGIETQYF. The CDR3 DNA sequence: TGTGCCAGTAGTATTGGACTTGGGATAGAGACCCAGTACTTC.

V gene TRBV7-2 combines with J gene TRBJ1-2; perhaps TRBD1 as D (5 bases). Germline assignment: CDR1 SGHTA and CDR2 FQGNSA. V lost 3 bases and J lost 11, with 13 bases in between. This CDR3 is 12 amino acids long. For the CDR3, the DNA is TGTGCCAGCAGCTTCTCGGTTGGGGGTTACACCTTC. This gives the protein CASSFSVGGYTF.

The CDR3: CASSGEDSPYEQYF. The CDR3, as DNA: TGTGCCAGCAGCGGAGAGGACAGCCCCTACGAGCAGTACTTC. This chain connects TRBV7-9 to TRBJ2-7; D perhaps matches TRBD1 (6 bases). Germline V gives CDR1 SEHNR, CDR2 FQNEAQ (reference sequence). This CDR3 has 14 amino acids. Trimming left V 5 bases short and J 2 bases short, with 13 bases between.